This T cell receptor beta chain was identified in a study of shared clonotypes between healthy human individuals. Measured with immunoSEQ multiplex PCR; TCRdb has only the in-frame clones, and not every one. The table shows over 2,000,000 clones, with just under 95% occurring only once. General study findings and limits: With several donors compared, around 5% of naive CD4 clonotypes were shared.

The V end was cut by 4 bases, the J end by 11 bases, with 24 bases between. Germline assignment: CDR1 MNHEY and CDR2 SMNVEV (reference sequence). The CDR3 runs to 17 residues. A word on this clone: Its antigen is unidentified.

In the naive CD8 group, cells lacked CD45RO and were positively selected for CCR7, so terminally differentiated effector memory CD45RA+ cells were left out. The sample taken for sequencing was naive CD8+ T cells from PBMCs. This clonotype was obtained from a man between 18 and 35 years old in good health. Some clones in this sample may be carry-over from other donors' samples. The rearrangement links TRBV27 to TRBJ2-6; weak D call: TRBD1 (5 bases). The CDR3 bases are TGTGCCAGCAGTTATAAACAGGCCCTAAGGGGTCAGCACGTCCTGACTTTC. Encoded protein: CASSYKQALRGQHVLTF. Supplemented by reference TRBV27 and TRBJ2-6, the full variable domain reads EAQVTQNPRYLITVTGKKLTVTCSQNMNHEYMSWYRQDPGLGLRQIYYSMNVEVTDKGDVPEGYKVSRKEKRNFPLILESPSPNQTSLYFCASSYKQALRGQHVLTFGAGSRLTVL.